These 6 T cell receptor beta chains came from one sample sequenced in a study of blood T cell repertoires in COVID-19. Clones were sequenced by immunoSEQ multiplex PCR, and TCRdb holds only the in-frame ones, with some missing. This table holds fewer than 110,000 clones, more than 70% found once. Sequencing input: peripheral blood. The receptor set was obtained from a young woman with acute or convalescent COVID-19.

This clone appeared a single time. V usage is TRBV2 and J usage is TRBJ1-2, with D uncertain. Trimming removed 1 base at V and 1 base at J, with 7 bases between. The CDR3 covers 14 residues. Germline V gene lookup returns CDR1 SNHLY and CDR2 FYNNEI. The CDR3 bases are TGTGCCAGCAGTGAAGGCGGCGATAACTATGGCTACACCTTC. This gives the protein CASSEGGDNYGYTF.

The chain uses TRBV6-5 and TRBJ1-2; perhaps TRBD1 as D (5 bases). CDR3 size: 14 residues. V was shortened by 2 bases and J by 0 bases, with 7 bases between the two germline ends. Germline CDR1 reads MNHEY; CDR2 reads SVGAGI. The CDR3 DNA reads TGTGCCAGCAGTTACGGCAGGGCTAACTATGGCTACACCTTC. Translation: CASSYGRANYGYTF.

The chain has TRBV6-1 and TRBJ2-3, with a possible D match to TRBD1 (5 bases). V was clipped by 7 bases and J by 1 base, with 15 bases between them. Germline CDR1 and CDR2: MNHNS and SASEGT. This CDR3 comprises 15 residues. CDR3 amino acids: CASTPTQGGTDTQYF. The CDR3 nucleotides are TGTGCCAGCACCCCGACGCAGGGCGGCACAGATACGCAGTATTTT.

CDR3 residues: CASSAGTVDYYGYTF. DNA of the CDR3: TGCGCCAGCAGCGCTGGGACAGTCGACTACTATGGCTACACCTTC. The rearrangement joins TRBV5-1 to TRBJ1-2, with TRBD1 identical over 7 bases. After removal of 4 bases from V and 3 bases from J, the junction contained 9 bases not matched to a gene. CDR1 is SGHRS and CDR2 is YFSETQ in the germline V gene. The CDR3 length is 15 residues. Complete variable domain (other parts from reference TRBV5-1 and TRBJ1-2): KAGVTQTPRYLIKTRGQQVTLSCSPISGHRSVSWYQQTPGQGLQFLFEYFSETQRNKGNFPGRFSGRQFSNSRSEMNVSTLELGDSALYLCASSAGTVDYYGYTFGSGTRLTVV.

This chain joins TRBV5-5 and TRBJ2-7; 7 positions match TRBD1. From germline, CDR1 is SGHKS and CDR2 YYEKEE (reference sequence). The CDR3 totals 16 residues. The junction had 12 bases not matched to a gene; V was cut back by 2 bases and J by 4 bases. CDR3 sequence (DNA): TGTGCCAGCAGCTTCACAGCGACAGGGCTGGGGTACGAGCAGTACTTC. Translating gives CASSFTATGLGYEQYF. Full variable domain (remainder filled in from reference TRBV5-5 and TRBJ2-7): DAGVTQSPTHLIKTRGQQVTLRCSPISGHKSVSWYQQVLGQGPQFIFQYYEKEERGRGNFPDRFSARQFPNYSSELNVNALLLGDSALYLCASSFTATGLGYEQYFGPGTRLTVT.

CDR3 amino acids: CSASGRAYEQYF. The CDR3 bases are TGCAGTGCTAGTGGCAGGGCCTACGAGCAGTACTTC. This sequence joins TRBV20-1 and TRBJ2-7, with D perhaps matching TRBD1 (5 bases). Germline V CDR1 and CDR2: DFQATT, SNEGSKA (reference sequence). This CDR3 region has 12 residues. V lost 3 bases and J lost 2, with 8 bases in between.